The 14 T cell receptor beta chains below all came from one sample that was sequenced in a study of chemoradiotherapy in HPV16-positive cancers. Data came from immunoSEQ multiplex PCR; TCRdb stores just in-frame clones and leaves some out. This table has about 2,200 clones, roughly 87% appearing once. Sequencing was performed on tumor tissue, taken from a patient who underwent chemoradiotherapy. All receptors derive from a human donor with HPV-associated anogenital cancer.

V usage is TRBV9 and J usage is TRBJ2-5; TRBD2 agrees at 9 bases. J lost 0 bases, V lost 3 bases, and 6 bases had no gene match. The CDR3 length is 16 residues. Germline V CDR1 and CDR2: SGDLS, YYNGEE. CDR3 sequence (DNA): TGTGCCAGCAGCGCATACAGCGGGGGGTACCAAGAGACCCAGTACTTC. It encodes CASSAYSGGYQETQYF.

Points on this clone: A junction end diverges from the germline sequence, so it may reflect a read error. The rearrangement uses TRBV7-7 and TRBJ2-5; 8 nucleotides agree with TRBD2. The CDR3 spans 14 residues. The germline CDR1 and CDR2 sequences are SSHAT and FNYEAQ (reference sequence). The CDR3 is CASSPSGGGETQYF. CDR3 sequence (DNA): TGTGCTAGCAGCCCGAGCGGGGGCGGGGAGACCCAGTACTTC.

The V call is TRBV2, the J call TRBJ1-1; D is ambiguous. Germline CDR1 SNHLY, CDR2 FYNNEI. The V and J ends lost 4 bases and 1 base respectively, with 10 bases between them. The CDR3 runs to 14 residues. The CDR3, as DNA: TGTGCCAGCAGTGTGTGGGGAGCGAACACTGAAGCTTTCTTT. Translation gives CASSVWGANTEAFF.

Only one count was recorded for this clone. V is TRBV28 and J is TRBJ1-1; tentative D call: TRBD1 (6 bases). CDR3 length: 13 residues. V lost 8 bases and J lost 8, with 18 bases in between. Looked up from germline, CDR1 is MDHEN and CDR2 is SYDVKM. The CDR3 region is CASSLSGGAEAFF. The CDR3 nucleotides read TGTGCCAGCTCGCTTTCGGGGGGCGCAGAAGCTTTCTTT.

This clone was observed once. The chain joins TRBV2 to TRBJ1-6; D might be TRBD1 (5 bases). V lost 7 bases and J lost 7, with 14 bases in between. The CDR3 is made up of 14 amino acids. Germline loops: CDR1 SNHLY, CDR2 FYNNEI. CDR3 DNA: TGTGCCAGCATTACCGGGGGAGGAAATTCACCCCTCCACTTT. It translates to CASITGGGNSPLHF.

CDR3: CSAKRRNEQYF. DNA for the CDR3: TGCAGTGCTAAAAGAAGGAACGAGCAGTACTTC. The V call is TRBV20-1, the J call TRBJ2-7; D is undetermined. With 4 bases removed from V and 5 bases from J, the gap between germline ends came to 9 bases. The CDR3 consists of 11 residues. Germline values: CDR1 DFQATT, CDR2 SNEGSKA (reference sequence).

V usage is TRBV7-3 and J usage is TRBJ1-1; TRBD1 might be the D (5 bases). Germline V lookup: CDR1 SGHTA, CDR2 FQGTGA. This CDR3 comprises 14 residues. Trimming removed 4 bases at V and 3 bases at J, with 12 bases between. The CDR3 DNA is TGTGCCAGCAGCTCTGGGGACGGACACACTGAAGCTTTCTTT. As protein: CASSSGDGHTEAFF.

The CDR3 loop is CASSEGHSYEQYF. The CDR3 bases are TGTGCCAGCAGTGAAGGGCACTCCTACGAGCAGTACTTC. J is TRBJ2-7 and V is TRBV2, with unresolved D. Trimming pared 1 base from V and 0 bases from J, leaving 4 bases between. Germline lookup yields CDR1 SNHLY and CDR2 FYNNEI. This CDR3 has 13 amino acids.

This clone appeared a few times. The CDR3 region is CATSRSGTSLAQYF. The CDR3 DNA is TGTGCCACCAGCAGGTCCGGGACATCGCTTGCCCAGTACTTC. The genes are TRBV15 and TRBJ2-5, with D perhaps matching TRBD1 (6 bases). CDR3 length equals 14 residues. V shed 3 bases and J shed 9 bases, with 17 bases lying between them. Germline V gene sequence: CDR1 LNHNV, CDR2 YYDKDF (reference sequence).

CDR3 bases: TGTGCCAGCAGCTCTTCTTACGAGCAGTACTTC. Protein sequence: CASSSSYEQYF. The chain has TRBV5-6 and TRBJ2-7, with unresolved D. CDR3 length: 11 residues. The V and J ends lost 3 bases and 4 bases respectively, with 5 bases between them. Germline V gene lookup returns CDR1 SGHDT and CDR2 YYEEEE.

This chain joins TRBV4-3 and TRBJ1-2; D remains ambiguous. The CDR3 consists of 13 residues. Trimming removed 4 bases from V and 8 bases from J, with 14 bases in between. CDR1 and CDR2 from the germline V gene are LGHNA and YSLEER. CDR3 DNA: TGCGCCAGCAGCCTAGACGGGTGGAGGGGCTACACCTTC. The encoded protein is CASSLDGWRGYTF.

This clone came up once. V usage is TRBV20-1 and J usage is TRBJ2-7; D may be TRBD1 (5 bases). V shed 8 bases and J shed 4 bases, with 9 bases lying between them. Germline V gene sequence: CDR1 DFQATT, CDR2 SNEGSKA (reference sequence). The CDR3 sequence is 10 residues long. The CDR3 sequence: CSPKGYEQYF. The CDR3 nucleotides read TGCAGTCCGAAGGGGTACGAGCAGTACTTC.

The V call is TRBV7-3, the J call TRBJ2-1; TRBD1 agrees at 8 bases. Looked up from germline, CDR1 is SGHTA and CDR2 is FQGTGA. There are 14 residues in the CDR3. V lost 1 base, J lost 6 bases, and 2 bases stayed unmatched. CDR3 in amino acids: CASSLNTGGNEQFF. CDR3 DNA sequence: TGTGCCAGCAGCTTAAATACAGGGGGCAATGAGCAGTTCTTC.

The chain recombines TRBV5-1 with TRBJ1-3; tentatively, D is TRBD1 (5 bases). V dropped 0 bases and J dropped 0 bases, with 7 bases sitting between them. The CDR3 is 15 residues long. The germline CDR1 and CDR2 sequences are SGHRS and YFSETQ. CDR3 in amino acids: CASSLDRFSGNTIYF. CDR3 nucleotide sequence: TGCGCCAGCAGCTTGGACAGGTTCTCTGGAAACACCATATATTTT.